Sequencing of this T cell receptor (beta chain) was carried out in a study of OX40 agonist ivuxolimab in advanced cancers. The V gene lost 5 bases and the J gene lost 2 bases, with 13 bases spanning the gap. The CDR3 sequence is 15 residues long. The germline V gene has CDR1 SGHTA and CDR2 FQGTGA. Here immunoSEQ multiplex PCR was the method, and the copy in TCRdb shows in-frame clones only, minus some. The table records roughly 46,000 clones, about nine tenths of them present only once. J is TRBJ2-1 and V is TRBV7-3; D remains unclear. The receptor's source is an adult with an advanced solid tumor such as melanoma, head and neck, liver or kidney cancer. Sequences were derived from CD4+ or CD8+ T cells sorted from blood, sampled in a trial of the OX40 agonist ivuxolimab. The CDR3 spells CASSPGHKAYNEQFF. In DNA, the CDR3 is TGTGCCAGCAGCCCCGGCCACAAGGCCTACAATGAGCAGTTCTTC.